The rows below give T cell receptor beta chains drawn from one sample of a study of cytomegalovirus exposure and HLA in healthy donors. Repertoires were generated with immunoSEQ multiplex PCR, while TCRdb's copy carries only in-frame clones and drops some. Here the sample spans over 150,000 clones, 75% to 90% being singletons. The sequencing sample was made of PBMCs. The receptors were sampled from a human donor in good health. CDR3s include the opening cysteine and the closing phenylalanine or tryptophan. A D gene is named only where the DNA matches it firmly. Only part of the rows carry a size: once, few, many, or a class if the clone is expanded.

CDR3 protein: CASSPPRTSPEQYF; CDR3 DNA: TGTGCCAGCAGCCCCCCCCGGACTAGCCCCGAGCAGTACTTC; J gene: TRBJ2-7; clone size: .; D gene: TRBD2; V gene: TRBV7-9
CDR3 protein: CASSTDRAGYEQYF; CDR3 DNA: TGTGCCAGCAGCACAGACAGGGCGGGCTACGAGCAGTACTTC; J gene: TRBJ2-7; clone size: .; D gene: TRBD1; V gene: TRBV7-9
CDR3 protein: CSVEGRGLNYGYTF; CDR3 DNA: TGCAGCGTTGAAGGGAGGGGGCTTAACTATGGCTACACCTTC; J gene: TRBJ1-2; clone size: .; D gene: TRBD1; V gene: TRBV29-1
CDR3 protein: CASSPRHSQETQYF; CDR3 DNA: TGTGCCAGTAGTCCCCGACATTCCCAAGAGACCCAGTACTTC; J gene: TRBJ2-5; clone size: .; D gene: .; V gene: TRBV19
CDR3 protein: CASSLRGQETQYF; CDR3 DNA: TGTGCCAGTAGTTTGCGGGGCCAAGAGACCCAGTACTTC; J gene: TRBJ2-5; clone size: .; D gene: .; V gene: TRBV19
CDR3 protein: CAISVRAAGTDTQYF; CDR3 DNA: TGTGCCATCAGTGTGAGGGCCGCGGGCACAGATACGCAGTATTTT; J gene: TRBJ2-3; clone size: .; D gene: .; V gene: TRBV10-3
CDR3 protein: CASSPRQGWEETQYF; CDR3 DNA: TGTGCCAGTAGTCCTAGACAGGGTTGGGAGGAGACCCAGTACTTC; J gene: TRBJ2-5; clone size: once; D gene: TRBD1; V gene: TRBV19
CDR3 protein: CASSQLEGSGNTIYF; CDR3 DNA: TGTGCCAGTTCCCAACTCGAGGGCTCTGGAAACACCATATATTTT; J gene: TRBJ1-3; clone size: once; D gene: .; V gene: TRBV19
CDR3 protein: CASSRGQETQYF; CDR3 DNA: TGTGCCAGTTCCCGGGGACAAGAGACCCAGTACTTC; J gene: TRBJ2-5; clone size: .; D gene: .; V gene: TRBV2
CDR3 protein: CASSSQGGKHNYGYTF; CDR3 DNA: TGTGCCAGCAGCTCCCAAGGGGGCAAACATAACTATGGCTACACCTTC; J gene: TRBJ1-2; clone size: .; D gene: TRBD1; V gene: TRBV11-2
CDR3 protein: CASRTGKEAEQYF; CDR3 DNA: TGTGCCAGCAGGACCGGCAAGGAGGCCGAGCAGTACTTC; J gene: TRBJ2-7; clone size: .; D gene: .; V gene: TRBV28
CDR3 protein: CASSYPGTSDEQFF; CDR3 DNA: TGTGCCAGCAGTTACCCGGGGACTAGCGATGAGCAGTTCTTC; J gene: TRBJ2-1; clone size: .; D gene: TRBD2; V gene: TRBV6-5
CDR3 protein: CAISEQGANQPQHF; CDR3 DNA: TGTGCCATCAGTGAACAGGGGGCGAATCAGCCCCAGCATTTT; J gene: TRBJ1-5; clone size: .; D gene: TRBD1; V gene: TRBV10-3
CDR3 protein: CASSLDYTLNTEAFF; CDR3 DNA: TGCGCCAGCAGCTTGGATTACACCCTGAACACTGAAGCTTTCTTT; J gene: TRBJ1-1; clone size: few; D gene: .; V gene: TRBV5-1
CDR3 protein: CASSEGRGGSNEKLFF; CDR3 DNA: TGTGCCAGCAGTGAGGGTCGGGGTGGTTCTAATGAAAAACTGTTTTTT; J gene: TRBJ1-4; clone size: few; D gene: .; V gene: TRBV2
CDR3 protein: CATHPWGGRETQYF; CDR3 DNA: TGTGCCACCCATCCGTGGGGGGGACGGGAGACCCAGTACTTC; J gene: TRBJ2-5; clone size: .; D gene: TRBD2; V gene: TRBV27
CDR3 protein: CASSAQGGGFPNYGYTF; CDR3 DNA: TGTGCCAGCAGCGCGCAAGGGGGGGGCTTCCCTAACTATGGCTACACCTTC; J gene: TRBJ1-2; clone size: .; D gene: .; V gene: TRBV7-6
CDR3 protein: CASSGAGGPFTGELFF; CDR3 DNA: TGTGCCAGCAGTGGGGCGGGGGGGCCTTTCACCGGGGAGCTGTTTTTT; J gene: TRBJ2-2; clone size: .; D gene: TRBD2; V gene: TRBV2
CDR3 protein: CASSLEPRSSYEQYF; CDR3 DNA: TGCGCCAGCAGCTTGGAGCCTCGAAGCTCCTACGAGCAGTACTTC; J gene: TRBJ2-7; clone size: .; D gene: .; V gene: TRBV5-1
CDR3 protein: CASSGERSYGYTF; CDR3 DNA: TGTGCCAGCAGCGGGGAGAGATCCTATGGCTACACCTTC; J gene: TRBJ1-2; clone size: .; D gene: .; V gene: TRBV9
CDR3 protein: CAPRRRVGHEQYF; CDR3 DNA: TGCGCCCCTCGCCGCAGGGTCGGCCACGAGCAGTACTTC; J gene: TRBJ2-7; clone size: .; D gene: .; V gene: TRBV4-1
CDR3 protein: CASSAELAGEETQYF; CDR3 DNA: TGTGCCAGCAGCGCTGAGCTAGCGGGGGAAGAGACCCAGTACTTC; J gene: TRBJ2-5; clone size: .; D gene: TRBD2; V gene: TRBV5-4
CDR3 protein: CASSFGLAGGPLSYEQYF; CDR3 DNA: TGTGCCAGCAGCTTCGGACTAGCGGGGGGCCCCCTCTCCTACGAGCAGTACTTC; J gene: TRBJ2-7; clone size: once; D gene: TRBD2; V gene: TRBV7-9
CDR3 protein: CASSLEAGVGYTF; CDR3 DNA: TGCGCCAGCAGCTTGGAGGCAGGGGTGGGCTACACCTTC; J gene: TRBJ1-2; clone size: .; D gene: .; V gene: TRBV5-1
CDR3 protein: CASSSTGGRDYGYTF; CDR3 DNA: TGTGCCAGCAGCTCTACAGGGGGACGGGACTATGGCTACACCTTC; J gene: TRBJ1-2; clone size: .; D gene: TRBD1; V gene: TRBV7-9
CDR3 protein: CASSLAGNTEAFF; CDR3 DNA: TGTGCCAGCAGCTTGGCCGGGAACACTGAAGCTTTCTTT; J gene: TRBJ1-1; clone size: .; D gene: .; V gene: TRBV5-4
CDR3 protein: CASRTGINEKLFF; CDR3 DNA: TGTGCCAGCCGGACAGGGATAAATGAAAAACTGTTTTTT; J gene: TRBJ1-4; clone size: .; D gene: TRBD1; V gene: TRBV2
CDR3 protein: CASSRGLAGAINEQFF; CDR3 DNA: TGCGCCAGCAGCCGGGGGCTAGCGGGGGCAATCAATGAGCAGTTCTTC; J gene: TRBJ2-1; clone size: .; D gene: TRBD2; V gene: TRBV5-1
CDR3 protein: CASGGPGGNTEAFF; CDR3 DNA: TGCGCCAGTGGTGGGCCCGGTGGGAACACTGAAGCTTTCTTT; J gene: TRBJ1-1; clone size: .; D gene: .; V gene: TRBV10-1
CDR3 protein: CASSATGTSTDTQYF; CDR3 DNA: TGCGCCAGCAGCGCGACAGGGACAAGCACAGATACGCAGTATTTT; J gene: TRBJ2-3; clone size: once; D gene: TRBD1; V gene: TRBV10-1
CDR3 protein: CASSLDPVRGTDTQYF; CDR3 DNA: TGCGCCAGCAGCTTGGATCCAGTACGAGGGACAGATACGCAGTATTTT; J gene: TRBJ2-3; clone size: .; D gene: .; V gene: TRBV5-1
CDR3 protein: CASSVRGTYEQYF; CDR3 DNA: TGTGCCAGCAGTGTGCGGGGCACCTACGAGCAGTACTTC; J gene: TRBJ2-7; clone size: few; D gene: .; V gene: TRBV2
CDR3 protein: CASSSRLAGGRETQYF; CDR3 DNA: TGCGCCAGCAGTTCGCGACTAGCGGGGGGGCGGGAGACCCAGTACTTC; J gene: TRBJ2-5; clone size: once; D gene: TRBD2; V gene: TRBV5-1
CDR3 protein: CASSLGEGSTNYEQYF; CDR3 DNA: TGTGCCAGCAGCTTGGGGGAGGGGTCGACGAACTACGAGCAGTACTTC; J gene: TRBJ2-7; clone size: .; D gene: TRBD2; V gene: TRBV5-4
CDR3 protein: CASSDGLHQPQHF; CDR3 DNA: TGTGCCAGCAGTGACGGTCTTCATCAGCCCCAGCATTTT; J gene: TRBJ1-5; clone size: .; D gene: .; V gene: TRBV2
CDR3 protein: CASSLGDRPYEQYF; CDR3 DNA: TGTGCCAGCAGTTTGGGTGACAGGCCCTACGAGCAGTACTTC; J gene: TRBJ2-7; clone size: .; D gene: .; V gene: TRBV5-6
CDR3 protein: CASSAQQRAFF; CDR3 DNA: TGTGCCAGCAGTGCCCAACAGCGGGCTTTCTTT; J gene: TRBJ1-1; clone size: once; D gene: .; V gene: TRBV6-1
CDR3 protein: CASSVARETGNGYTF; CDR3 DNA: TGTGCCAGCAGCGTAGCTCGTGAGACAGGGAATGGCTACACCTTC; J gene: TRBJ1-2; clone size: .; D gene: TRBD1; V gene: TRBV9
CDR3 protein: CASSEQGANQPQHF; CDR3 DNA: TGTGCCAGCAGTGAACAGGGGGCCAATCAGCCCCAGCATTTT; J gene: TRBJ1-5; clone size: .; D gene: TRBD1; V gene: TRBV2
CDR3 protein: CASSQRGRRNSPLHF; CDR3 DNA: TGTGCCAGCAGCCAAAGGGGGCGCCGAAATTCACCCCTCCACTTT; J gene: TRBJ1-6; clone size: .; D gene: TRBD1; V gene: TRBV11-2
CDR3 protein: CASSNPGTGAYEQYF; CDR3 DNA: TGTGCCAGCAGTAATCCGGGGACAGGCGCCTACGAGCAGTACTTC; J gene: TRBJ2-7; clone size: .; D gene: TRBD1; V gene: TRBV7-6
CDR3 protein: CASSRGQGFENTEAFF; CDR3 DNA: TGCGCCAGCAGCCGCGGACAGGGGTTTGAGAACACTGAAGCTTTCTTT; J gene: TRBJ1-1; clone size: .; D gene: TRBD1; V gene: TRBV4-1
CDR3 protein: CASSHRNRDSYNSPLHF; CDR3 DNA: TGTGCCAGCAGCCACCGAAACCGAGACTCCTATAATTCACCCCTCCACTTT; J gene: TRBJ1-6; clone size: .; D gene: .; V gene: TRBV11-2
CDR3 protein: CASSQDLETGAWYTF; CDR3 DNA: TGTGCCAGCAGCCAAGATCTCGAGACAGGGGCTTGGTACACCTTC; J gene: TRBJ1-2; clone size: .; D gene: TRBD1; V gene: TRBV4-2
CDR3 protein: CAISVGTTSYEQYF; CDR3 DNA: TGTGCCATCAGTGTAGGGACAACCAGCTACGAGCAGTACTTC; J gene: TRBJ2-7; clone size: .; D gene: .; V gene: TRBV10-3
CDR3 protein: CASRVTGGYEQYF; CDR3 DNA: TGTGCCAGCAGGGTAACAGGGGGCTACGAGCAGTACTTC; J gene: TRBJ2-7; clone size: once; D gene: TRBD1; V gene: TRBV6-5
CDR3 protein: CATSSTGYYNEQFF; CDR3 DNA: TGTGCCACCAGCAGCACAGGGTACTACAATGAGCAGTTCTTC; J gene: TRBJ2-1; clone size: .; D gene: .; V gene: TRBV15
CDR3 protein: CASSQDHSYGYPF; CDR3 DNA: TGCGCCAGCAGCCAAGATCACAGCTATGGCTACCCCTTC; J gene: TRBJ1-2; clone size: .; D gene: .; V gene: TRBV4-3
CDR3 protein: CASSYGTSGQETQYF; CDR3 DNA: TGTGCCAGCAGTTACGGGACTAGCGGCCAAGAGACCCAGTACTTC; J gene: TRBJ2-5; clone size: .; D gene: TRBD2; V gene: TRBV6-5
CDR3 protein: CASSQETVTEAFF; CDR3 DNA: TGTGCCAGCAGTCAAGAGACAGTCACTGAAGCTTTCTTT; J gene: TRBJ1-1; clone size: .; D gene: .; V gene: TRBV2
CDR3 protein: CASSLGVSGNTIYF; CDR3 DNA: TGTGCCAGCAGCTTAGGCGTCTCTGGAAACACCATATATTTT; J gene: TRBJ1-3; clone size: .; D gene: .; V gene: TRBV7-9
CDR3 protein: CASSDRRSNQPQHF; CDR3 DNA: TGTGCCAGCAGTGATAGGCGGAGCAATCAGCCCCAGCATTTT; J gene: TRBJ1-5; clone size: .; D gene: .; V gene: TRBV6-1
CDR3 protein: CASSLVPSGPQETQYF; CDR3 DNA: TGTGCCAGCAGCTTAGTTCCTAGCGGGCCCCAAGAGACCCAGTACTTC; J gene: TRBJ2-5; clone size: .; D gene: TRBD2; V gene: TRBV11-2
CDR3 protein: CASSDHVAGDGTDTQYF; CDR3 DNA: TGTGCCAGCAGTGATCATGTGGCAGGCGATGGTACAGATACGCAGTATTTT; J gene: TRBJ2-3; clone size: .; D gene: .; V gene: TRBV2